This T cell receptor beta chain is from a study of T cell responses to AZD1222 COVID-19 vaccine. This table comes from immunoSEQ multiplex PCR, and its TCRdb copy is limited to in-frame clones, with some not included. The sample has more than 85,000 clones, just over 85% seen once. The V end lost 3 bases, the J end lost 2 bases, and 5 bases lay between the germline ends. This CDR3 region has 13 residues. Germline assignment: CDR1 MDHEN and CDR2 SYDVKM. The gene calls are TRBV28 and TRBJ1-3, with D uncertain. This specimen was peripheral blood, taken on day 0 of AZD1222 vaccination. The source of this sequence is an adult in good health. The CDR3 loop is CASSFGAGNTIYF. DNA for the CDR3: TGTGCCAGCAGTTTTGGGGCTGGAAACACCATATATTTT.